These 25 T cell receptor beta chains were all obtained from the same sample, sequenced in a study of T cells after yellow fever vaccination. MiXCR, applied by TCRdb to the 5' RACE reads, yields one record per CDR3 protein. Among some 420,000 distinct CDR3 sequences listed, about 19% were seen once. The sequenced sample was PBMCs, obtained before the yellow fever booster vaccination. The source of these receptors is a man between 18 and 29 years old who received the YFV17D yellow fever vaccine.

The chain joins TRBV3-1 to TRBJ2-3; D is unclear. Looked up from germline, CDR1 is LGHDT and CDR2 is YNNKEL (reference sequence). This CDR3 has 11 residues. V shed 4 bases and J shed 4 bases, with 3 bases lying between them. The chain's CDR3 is CASSRADTQYF. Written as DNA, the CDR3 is TGTGCCAGCAGCCGGGCAGATACGCAGTATTTT.

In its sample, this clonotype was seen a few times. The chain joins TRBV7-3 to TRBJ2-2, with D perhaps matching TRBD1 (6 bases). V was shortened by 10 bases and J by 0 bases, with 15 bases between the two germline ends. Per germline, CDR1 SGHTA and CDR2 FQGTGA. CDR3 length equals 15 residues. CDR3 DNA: TGTGCCACCGGCAGGGGTTTGTCGAACACCGGGGAGCTGTTTTTT. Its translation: CATGRGLSNTGELFF. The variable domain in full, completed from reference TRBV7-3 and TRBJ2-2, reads GAGVSQTPSNKVTEKGKYVELRCDPISGHTALYWYRQSLGQGPEFLIYFQGTGAADDSGLPNDRFFAVRPEGSVSTLKIQRTERGDSAVYLCATGRGLSNTGELFFGEGSRLTVL.

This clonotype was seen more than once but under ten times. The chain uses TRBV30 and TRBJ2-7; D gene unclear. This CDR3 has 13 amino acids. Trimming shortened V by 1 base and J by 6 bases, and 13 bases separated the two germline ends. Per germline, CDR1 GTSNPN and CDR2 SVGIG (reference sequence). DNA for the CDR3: TGTGCCTGGAGTGAAGTGAATCGGGTCGAGCAGTACTTC. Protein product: CAWSEVNRVEQYF.

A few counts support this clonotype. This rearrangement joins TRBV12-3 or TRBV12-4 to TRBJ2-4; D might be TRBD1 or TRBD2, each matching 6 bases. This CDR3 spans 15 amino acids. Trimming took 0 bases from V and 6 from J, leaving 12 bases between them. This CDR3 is CASSLAGGRGNIQYF. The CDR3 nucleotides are TGTGCCAGCAGTTTAGCGGGGGGCCGTGGAAACATTCAGTACTTC.

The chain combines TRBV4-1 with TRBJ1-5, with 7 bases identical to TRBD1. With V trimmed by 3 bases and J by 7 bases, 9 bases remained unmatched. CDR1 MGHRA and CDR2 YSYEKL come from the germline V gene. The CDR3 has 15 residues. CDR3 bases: TGCGCCAGCAGCCAGGGACAGAGGGCTGGGCAGCCCCAGCATTTT. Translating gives CASSQGQRAGQPQHF.

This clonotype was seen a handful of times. In nucleotides, the CDR3 is TGCGCCAGCAGCTTGGGGGACAGGGGGACAGATACGCAGTATTTT. Residues: CASSLGDRGTDTQYF. The rearrangement joins TRBV5-1 to TRBJ2-3, with 11 positions matching TRBD1. The germline gives CDR1 SGHRS, CDR2 YFSETQ. This CDR3 is 15 amino acids long. The ends lost 0 bases at V and 3 bases at J; junction bases unmatched: 0. The full variable domain, with the rest looked up from reference TRBV5-1 and TRBJ2-3, is KAGVTQTPRYLIKTRGQQVTLSCSPISGHRSVSWYQQTPGQGLQFLFEYFSETQRNKGNFPGRFSGRQFSNSRSEMNVSTLELGDSALYLCASSLGDRGTDTQYFGPGTRLTVL.

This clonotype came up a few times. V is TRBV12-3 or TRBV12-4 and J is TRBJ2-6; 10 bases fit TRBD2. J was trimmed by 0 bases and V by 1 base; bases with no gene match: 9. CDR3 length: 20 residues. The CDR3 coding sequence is TGTGCCAGCAGTTTAGACCCTCCTAGCGGGGGCCGCTCTGGGGCCAACGTCCTGACTTTC. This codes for CASSLDPPSGGRSGANVLTF.

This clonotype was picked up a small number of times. The CDR3 nucleotides read TGCAGCCCTCCGGGTGAGCAGTACGTC. It encodes CSPPGEQYV. This chain uses TRBV29-1 with TRBJ2-7; D ambiguous. V was shortened by 8 bases and J by 7 bases, with 9 bases between the two germline ends. The CDR3 is 9 amino acids. Germline V lookup: CDR1 SQVTM, CDR2 ANQGSEA.

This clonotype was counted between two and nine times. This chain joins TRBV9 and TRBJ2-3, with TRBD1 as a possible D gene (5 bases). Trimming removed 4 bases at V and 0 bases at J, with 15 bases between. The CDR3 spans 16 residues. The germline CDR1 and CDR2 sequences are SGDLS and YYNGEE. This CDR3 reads CASSSRPGSSTDTQYF. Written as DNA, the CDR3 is TGTGCCAGCAGCTCCCGACCAGGGTCGAGCACAGATACGCAGTATTTT.

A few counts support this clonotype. CDR3 protein: CASSLASTLYEQYF. CDR3 nucleotide sequence: TGTGCCAGCAGCTTAGCGTCTACGTTATACGAGCAGTACTTC. The J gene is TRBJ2-7, the V gene TRBV7-8, with no clear D. The germline CDR1 and CDR2 sequences are SGHVS and FQNEAQ. Trimming removed 0 bases at V and 4 bases at J, with 10 bases between. CDR3 length equals 14 residues.

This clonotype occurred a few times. In DNA form, the CDR3 reads TGCAGTGCTAGAGATCGAGTAGGGCTGGAGGGGGCTTTCTTT. Translated, it gives CSARDRVGLEGAFF. The V call is TRBV20-1, the J call TRBJ1-1; weak D call: TRBD1 (5 bases). The CDR3 is made up of 14 amino acids. Trimming cost V 0 bases and J 11 bases, with 19 bases left between them. Germline V CDR1 and CDR2: DFQATT, SNEGSKA (reference sequence).

In nucleotides, the CDR3 is TGCAGTGCTATCCCCTGGTCGAGAACCTACGAGCAGTACTTC. Encoded protein: CSAIPWSRTYEQYF. V is TRBV20-1 and J is TRBJ2-7; D unresolved. The CDR3 has 14 residues. Deletions cut 4 bases from V and 2 bases from J, with 15 bases between. The germline V gene encodes CDR1 DFQATT and CDR2 SNEGSKA (reference sequence).

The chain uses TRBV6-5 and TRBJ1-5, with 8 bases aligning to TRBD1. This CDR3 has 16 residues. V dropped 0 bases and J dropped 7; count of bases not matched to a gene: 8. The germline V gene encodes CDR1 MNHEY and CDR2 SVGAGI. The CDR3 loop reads CASSYSWSGGTQPQHF. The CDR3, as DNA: TGTGCCAGCAGTTACTCGTGGTCAGGGGGCACACAGCCCCAGCATTTT.

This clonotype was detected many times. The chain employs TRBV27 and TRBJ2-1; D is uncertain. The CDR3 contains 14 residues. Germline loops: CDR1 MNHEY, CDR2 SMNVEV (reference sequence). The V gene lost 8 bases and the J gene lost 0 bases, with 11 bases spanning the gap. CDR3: CASGRHRSYNEQFF. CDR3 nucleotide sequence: TGTGCCAGCGGTCGACACCGCTCCTACAATGAGCAGTTCTTC.

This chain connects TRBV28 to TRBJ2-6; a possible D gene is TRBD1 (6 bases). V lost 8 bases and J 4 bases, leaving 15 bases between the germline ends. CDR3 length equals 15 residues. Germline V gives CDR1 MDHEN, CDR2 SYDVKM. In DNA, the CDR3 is TGTGCCAGCTCCATTCCAGGGGCAGGGGCCAACGTCCTGACTTTC. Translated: CASSIPGAGANVLTF.

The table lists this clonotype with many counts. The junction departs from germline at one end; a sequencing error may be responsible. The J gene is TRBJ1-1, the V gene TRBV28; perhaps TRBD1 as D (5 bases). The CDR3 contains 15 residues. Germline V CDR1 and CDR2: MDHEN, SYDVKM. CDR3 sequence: CASSLGGNMNTEAFF. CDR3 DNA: TGCGCCAGCAGCTTGGGGGGAAACATGAACACTGAAGCTTTCTTT.

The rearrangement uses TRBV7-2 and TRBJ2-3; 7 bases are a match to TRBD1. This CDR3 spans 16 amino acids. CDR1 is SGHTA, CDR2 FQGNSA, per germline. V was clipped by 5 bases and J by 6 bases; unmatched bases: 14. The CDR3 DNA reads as TGTGCCAGCAGCGAACAGGGGTGGATCCAAAGCGATACGCAGTATTTT. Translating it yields CASSEQGWIQSDTQYF. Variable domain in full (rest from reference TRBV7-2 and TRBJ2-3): GAGVSQSPSNKVTEKGKDVELRCDPISGHTALYWYRQSLGQGLEFLIYFQGNSAPDKSGLPSDRFSAERTGGSVSTLTIQRTQQEDSAVYLCASSEQGWIQSDTQYFGPGTRLTVL.

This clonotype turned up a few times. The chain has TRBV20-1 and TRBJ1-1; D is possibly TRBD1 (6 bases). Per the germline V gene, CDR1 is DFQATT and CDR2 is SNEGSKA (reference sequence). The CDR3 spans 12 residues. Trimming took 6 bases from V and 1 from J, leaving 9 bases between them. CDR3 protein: CSAGQPNTEAFF. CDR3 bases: TGCAGTGCAGGACAGCCGAACACTGAAGCTTTCTTT.

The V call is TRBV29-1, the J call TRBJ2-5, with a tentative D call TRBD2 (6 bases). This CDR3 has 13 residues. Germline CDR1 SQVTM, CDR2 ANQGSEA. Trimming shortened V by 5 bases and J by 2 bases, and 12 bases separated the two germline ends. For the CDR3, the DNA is TGCAGCGTTACTTTCGCGGGGCAAGAGACCCAGTACTTC. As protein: CSVTFAGQETQYF.

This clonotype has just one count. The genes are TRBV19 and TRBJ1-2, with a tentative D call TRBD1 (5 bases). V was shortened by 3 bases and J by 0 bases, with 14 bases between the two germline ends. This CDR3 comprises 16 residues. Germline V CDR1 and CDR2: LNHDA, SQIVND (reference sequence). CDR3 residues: CASSIQQGTANYGYTF. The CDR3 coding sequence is TGTGCCAGTAGTATTCAGCAGGGAACCGCTAACTATGGCTACACCTTC.

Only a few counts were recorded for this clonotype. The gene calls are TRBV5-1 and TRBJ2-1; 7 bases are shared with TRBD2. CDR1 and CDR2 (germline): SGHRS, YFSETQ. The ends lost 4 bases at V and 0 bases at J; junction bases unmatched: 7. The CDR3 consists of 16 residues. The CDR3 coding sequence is TGCGCCAGCAGCCCACCCGGGGGGATCTCCTACAATGAGCAGTTCTTC. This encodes CASSPPGGISYNEQFF.

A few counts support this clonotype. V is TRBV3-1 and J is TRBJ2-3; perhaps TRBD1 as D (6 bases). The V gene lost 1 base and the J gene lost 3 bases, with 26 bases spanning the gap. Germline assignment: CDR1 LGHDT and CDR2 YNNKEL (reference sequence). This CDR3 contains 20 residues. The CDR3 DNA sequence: TGTGCCAGCAGCCAAGGGGCCCCTTTCGAAAACAGGGCGCCAACAGATACGCAGTATTTT. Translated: CASSQGAPFENRAPTDTQYF.

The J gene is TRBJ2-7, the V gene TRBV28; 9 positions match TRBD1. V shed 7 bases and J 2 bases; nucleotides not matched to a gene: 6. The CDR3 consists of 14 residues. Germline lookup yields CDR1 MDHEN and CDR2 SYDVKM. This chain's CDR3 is CASIPGTGPYEQYV. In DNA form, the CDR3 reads TGTGCCAGCATCCCCGGGACAGGGCCCTACGAGCAGTACGTC.

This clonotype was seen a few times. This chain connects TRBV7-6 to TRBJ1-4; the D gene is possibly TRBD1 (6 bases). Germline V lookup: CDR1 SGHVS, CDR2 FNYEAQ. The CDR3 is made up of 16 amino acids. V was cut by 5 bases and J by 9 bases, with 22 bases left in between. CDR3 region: CASSLFLTEGGKKLFF. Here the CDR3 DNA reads TGTGCCAGCAGCCTATTCTTGACCGAAGGGGGGAAAAAACTGTTTTTT.

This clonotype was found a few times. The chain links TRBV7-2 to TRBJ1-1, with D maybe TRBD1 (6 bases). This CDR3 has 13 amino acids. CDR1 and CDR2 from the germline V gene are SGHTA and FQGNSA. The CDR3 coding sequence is TGTGCTGGCGGGGGCACCCGGCCAACTGAAGCTTTCTTT. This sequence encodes CAGGGTRPTEAFF.